This T cell receptor beta chain was sequenced in a study of monozygotic twins with inflammatory bowel disease. Findings and caveats of the study: TCRbeta inverse Simpson diversity was decreased in IBD patients versus healthy co-twins. Patients received differing immunosuppressive treatments, which may have added variability to their repertoires. IBD patients share fewer clonotypes with other people than healthy twins do, especially with disease activity.

With approximately 16 and 10 cycles respectively, two nested PCRs were carried out on TCRalpha and TCRbeta cDNA. TCRdb reprocessed the 5' RACE reads and stores each CDR3 protein as one record, lacking DNA. The sample is made up of 300,000 to 450,000 distinct CDR3 sequences, and the top ten hold 2.5% to 3% of it. As regards this clonotype: Its cognate antigen is unknown.

The CDR3 extends over 16 amino acids. Material for sequencing was blood. The clonotype originates from a human donor with ulcerative colitis or Crohn's disease, or a healthy co-twin of an affected twin (not recorded which). This chain links TRBV12-3 or TRBV12-4 with TRBJ2-3; TCRdb names TRBD2, which stays unverified in the absence of DNA. CDR3 in amino acids: CASSFLGGGLTDTQYF.